This TCR beta chain was obtained from a study of T-cell memory formation after mild COVID-19. Study-wide context: TCR clusters mostly belonged to single donors. Study-level findings and limits: Researchers could not confirm that second-wave clones peaking on day 37 targeted SARS-CoV-2. The main location of contracting CD4+ clones was CM and EM, and that of contracting CD8+ clones was EMRA.

TCRdb re-analysed the 5' RACE reads in MiXCR, keeping a single row per CDR3 protein. The data contain a few hundred thousand distinct CDR3 sequences, approximately 15% of them seen just once; the ten biggest clones take up around a fifth. Comments on this clonotype: Its antigen is not known.

The CDR3 is 15 residues long. The V and J ends lost 3 bases and 10 bases respectively, with 19 bases between them. Germline V gene sequence: CDR1 SGDLS, CDR2 YYNGEE. This sequence joins TRBV9 and TRBJ1-4, with D tentatively TRBD1 (6 bases). Input material: PBMCs or a T cell subset sorted from them (not recorded which). The origin of this receptor is a man younger than 35 who had mild COVID-19 (a few samples of this study predate the infection). Cell type and time point are not known. In nucleotides, the CDR3 is TGTGCCAGCAGCGCCACACAGGGCGATGTGAGAAAACTGTTTTTT. Translation: CASSATQGDVRKLFF.